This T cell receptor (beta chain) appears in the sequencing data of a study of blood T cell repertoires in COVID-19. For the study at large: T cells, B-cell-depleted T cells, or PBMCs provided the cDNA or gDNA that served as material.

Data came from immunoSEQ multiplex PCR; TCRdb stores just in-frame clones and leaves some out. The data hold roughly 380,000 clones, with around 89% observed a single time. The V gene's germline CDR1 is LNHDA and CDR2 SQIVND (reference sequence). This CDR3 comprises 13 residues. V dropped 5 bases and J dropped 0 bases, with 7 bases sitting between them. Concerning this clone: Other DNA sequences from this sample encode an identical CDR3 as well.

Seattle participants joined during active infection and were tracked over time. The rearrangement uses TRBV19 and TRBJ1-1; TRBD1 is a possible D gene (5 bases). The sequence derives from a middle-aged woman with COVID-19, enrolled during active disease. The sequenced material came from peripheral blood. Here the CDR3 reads CASSSGVNTEAFF. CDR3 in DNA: TGTGCCAGTAGTTCGGGGGTGAACACTGAAGCTTTCTTT.